This entry features one T cell receptor beta chain sequence. This record belongs to a study of blood T cell repertoires in COVID-19. Study-level information: Some COVID-19 samples were acute and others convalescent; all came from the United States, Italy and Spain. From T cells, B-cell-depleted T cells, or PBMCs came the material, which was cDNA or gDNA.

The authors' processing: How many nucleated cells were present was estimated from reference gene primer amplification. Clones were sequenced by immunoSEQ multiplex PCR, and TCRdb holds only the in-frame ones, with some missing. V, J and clone size are those of that table, while D and trimming were read from the DNA. The table shows 93,000 or so clones, with roughly 89% occurring only once. Source material: peripheral blood. The TCR originated in a woman older than 75 in a cohort sampled during active COVID-19.

DNA of the CDR3: TGTGCCAGCAGCCCCACCATCGCAGGGATAAATTCACCCCTCCACTTT. Its translation: CASSPTIAGINSPLHF. The genes are TRBV7-3 and TRBJ1-6; TRBD1 might be the D (5 bases). The germline gives CDR1 SGHTA, CDR2 FQGTGA. The CDR3 loop spans 16 amino acids. Trimming shortened V by 5 bases and J by 7 bases, and 18 bases separated the two germline ends.